This TCR beta chain was observed in a study of blood T cells in healthy people across ages. The germline V gene has CDR1 MNHEY and CDR2 SVGEGT. The CDR3 has 16 amino acids. The V end lost 0 bases, the J end lost 1 base, and 12 bases lay between the germline ends. This clonotype appeared a few times. As yet, its antigen is unknown. Individuals who donated were healthy Caucasians from Russia aged about 6 to 100. Study-wide points: There were more naive CD4+ cells and higher diversity in long-lived donors than in aged donors. From one million sequenced T cells, diversity estimates were lower bounds.

A sample-barcoded 5' primer and a J-beta primer mix were used in a second PCR of about 6 to 12 cycles. TCRdb processed the 5' RACE reads anew with MiXCR; each CDR3 protein has one entry. Of 850,000 or so distinct CDR3 sequences in the sample, under 30% were seen once. This chain joins TRBV6-2 or TRBV6-3 and TRBJ2-5; tentatively, D is TRBD1 or TRBD2 (6 bases each). The specimen sequenced was blood. This receptor was obtained from a woman of 80 years or more in good health. Here the CDR3 DNA reads TGTGCCAGCAGTTACTCTGGGGGGCTATTCCAAGAGACCCAGTACTTC. It is translated as CASSYSGGLFQETQYF.